The rows below give T cell receptor beta chains drawn from one sample of a study of T-cell reconstitution after alpha-beta-depleted transplantation in children. TCRdb re-called the PCR reads with MiXCR, one entry per CDR3 protein. The table shows about 980,000 distinct CDR3 sequences, with about 29% occurring only once. Sequencing was performed on PBMCs, mostly from graft donor cells, taken 360 days after TCRalphabeta/CD19-depleted stem cell transplant. The receptors were gathered from a boy under two years old who had a stem cell transplant for SCID, so the T cells may come from the graft donor. CDR3s include the opening cysteine and the closing phenylalanine or tryptophan.

V: TRBV11-2; J: TRBJ2-1; CDR3: CASSLHFRGSGEYNEQFF
V: TRBV20-1; J: TRBJ1-1; CDR3: CSAQVGGAEAFF
V: TRBV5-6; J: TRBJ2-3; CDR3: CASSLPIVQGADTQYF
V: TRBV12-3/TRBV12-4; J: TRBJ2-1; CDR3: CASSNGPNYNEQFF
V: TRBV5-1; J: TRBJ2-1; CDR3: CASSSGQPGNEQFF
V: TRBV12-3/TRBV12-4; J: TRBJ2-1; CDR3: CASGGTYNEQFF
V: TRBV4-2; J: TRBJ2-5; CDR3: CASSQGIIDGVGRETQYF
V: TRBV5-1; J: TRBJ2-2; CDR3: CASSFNAGADSGKLFF
V: TRBV29-1; J: TRBJ1-2; CDR3: CSEGGLSGYTF
V: TRBV9; J: TRBJ2-7; CDR3: CASSVSRDAFSYEQYF
V: TRBV29-1; J: TRBJ2-1; CDR3: CSVEGTPSSYNEQFF
V: TRBV28; J: TRBJ2-1; CDR3: CASSLLAGNNEQFF
V: TRBV7-2; J: TRBJ2-7; CDR3: CASSLADHEQYF
V: TRBV6-1; J: TRBJ2-7; CDR3: CASRPLGFTRYEQYF
V: TRBV7-2; J: TRBJ2-1; CDR3: CASSLGLAAVYEQFF
V: TRBV9; J: TRBJ1-2; CDR3: CASSAPGRAYGYTF
V: TRBV15; J: TRBJ1-2; CDR3: CATSREGGNVGYTF
V: TRBV6-1; J: TRBJ1-1; CDR3: CASSPRDPTEAFF
V: TRBV16; J: TRBJ2-5; CDR3: CASLRDGEETQYF
V: TRBV25-1; J: TRBJ2-1; CDR3: CASSGGAGVQFF